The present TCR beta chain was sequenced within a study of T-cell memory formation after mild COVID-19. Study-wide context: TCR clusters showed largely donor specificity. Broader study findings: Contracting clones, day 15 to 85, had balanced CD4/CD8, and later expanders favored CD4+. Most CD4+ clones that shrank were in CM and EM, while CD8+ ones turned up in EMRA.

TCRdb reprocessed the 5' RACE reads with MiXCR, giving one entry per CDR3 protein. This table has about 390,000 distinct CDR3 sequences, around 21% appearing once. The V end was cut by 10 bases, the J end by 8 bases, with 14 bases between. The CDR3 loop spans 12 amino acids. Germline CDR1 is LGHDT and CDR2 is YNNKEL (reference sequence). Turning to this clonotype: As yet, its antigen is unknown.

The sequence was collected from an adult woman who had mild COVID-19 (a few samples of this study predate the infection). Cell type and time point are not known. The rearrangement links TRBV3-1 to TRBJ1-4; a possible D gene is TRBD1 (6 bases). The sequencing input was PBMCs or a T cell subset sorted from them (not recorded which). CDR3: CATTGSGEKLFF. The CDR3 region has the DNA TGTGCCACCACAGGGTCGGGGGAAAAACTGTTTTTT.